A single sample is the source of the 13 T cell receptor beta chains below, sequenced in a study of type 1 and type 2 diabetes patients. The PCR template was genomic DNA. The TCR beta CDR3 region was amplified using 30 forward and 13 reverse primers. In TCRdb, the multiplex PCR reads were re-called with MiXCR into one record per CDR3 protein. There are about 250,000 distinct CDR3 sequences in the sample; around 47% occur only once, and about an eighth lies in the top ten. The sample was peripheral blood mononuclear cells (PBMCs). These receptors were taken from a man aged 18 to 35 with type 2 diabetes.

This clonotype came up many times. The chain recombines TRBV10-1 with TRBJ2-1, with 9 bases matching TRBD2. CDR1 and CDR2 (germline): WNHNN, SYGVQD (reference sequence). The V gene end was trimmed by 7 bases and the J gene end by 5 bases; junction bases not matched to a gene: 9. The CDR3 length is 15 residues. The DNA for the CDR3 is TGCGCCAGCACTCCTAGCGGGATGGAAAACAATGAGCAGTTCTTC. It encodes CASTPSGMENNEQFF.

This clonotype was seen a few times. J is TRBJ1-4 and V is TRBV7-2; D ambiguous. Germline V gives CDR1 SGHTA, CDR2 FQGNSA. V was clipped by 2 bases and J by 6 bases, with 7 bases between them. This CDR3 is built from 13 residues. The DNA for the CDR3 is TGTGCCAGCAGCTTAATCGGGGATGAAAAACTGTTTTTT. It encodes CASSLIGDEKLFF.

The V and J genes are TRBV7-2 and TRBJ2-2; unclear D gene. The germline CDR1 and CDR2 sequences are SGHTA and FQGNSA. V lost 4 bases to trimming and J lost 1 base, with 1 base between them. This CDR3 spans 12 amino acids. CDR3 amino acids: CASSWNTGELFF. The CDR3 DNA sequence: TGTGCCAGCAGCTGGAACACCGGGGAGCTGTTTTTT. The whole variable domain, filled in from reference TRBV7-2 and TRBJ2-2, reads GAGVSQSPSNKVTEKGKDVELRCDPISGHTALYWYRQSLGQGLEFLIYFQGNSAPDKSGLPSDRFSAERTGGSVSTLTIQRTQQEDSAVYLCASSWNTGELFFGEGSRLTVL.

This chain links TRBV12-3 or TRBV12-4 with TRBJ1-5; 9 bases map to TRBD1. The CDR3 is 14 amino acids. Trimming cost V 2 bases and J 6 bases; bases outside gene matches: 2. CDR3 bases: TGTGCCAGCAGTTTAAGGGACAGGGTTCAGCCCCAGCATTTT. Residues: CASSLRDRVQPQHF.

This chain links TRBV11-2 with TRBJ1-1, with D unresolved. This CDR3 spans 14 amino acids. Germline V lookup: CDR1 SGHAT, CDR2 FQNNGV. V dropped 5 bases and J dropped 1 base, with 11 bases sitting between them. The CDR3 coding sequence is TGTGCCAGCAGCCCCCCCCAGGCGAACACTGAAGCTTTCTTT. It codes for CASSPPQANTEAFF.

The CDR3 DNA reads as TGTGCCAGCACTCAAAGAACAGATACGCAGTATTTT. Translation gives CASTQRTDTQYF. The chain is built from TRBV11-2 and TRBJ2-3; D unresolved. Trimming took off 7 bases at V and 3 bases at J, with 8 bases between the two ends. The CDR3 is made up of 12 amino acids. CDR1 SGHAT and CDR2 FQNNGV come from the germline V gene.

The gene calls are TRBV6-6 and TRBJ2-7; D gene ambiguous. The V end lost 4 bases, the J end lost 4 bases, and 11 bases lay between the germline ends. This CDR3 is built from 13 residues. The germline gives CDR1 MNHNY, CDR2 SVGAGI (reference sequence). In nucleotides, the CDR3 is TGTGCCAGCAGTTCCCCGAATAGGTACGAGCAGTACTTC. It codes for CASSSPNRYEQYF.

The CDR3 nucleotides are TGTGCCAGCCGACAGGGAAGTGGCTACACCTTC. Its translation is CASRQGSGYTF. The chain couples TRBV2 to TRBJ1-2; TRBD1 aligns across 7 bases. CDR1 and CDR2 (germline): SNHLY, FYNNEI. This CDR3 is built from 11 residues. The trim removed 8 bases at V and 7 bases at J, leaving 4 bases unmatched.

The genes are TRBV6-4 and TRBJ2-3; possible D gene TRBD2, 7 bases. CDR1 is MRHNA and CDR2 is SNTAGT in the germline V gene. This CDR3 spans 16 amino acids. Deletions cut 5 bases from V and 4 bases from J, with 19 bases between. As DNA, the CDR3 is TGTGCCAGCAGTCCTGCTAGCGGAGGGGGGTCAGATACGCAGTATTTT. Its protein product is CASSPASGGGSDTQYF.

V is TRBV7-7 and J is TRBJ2-5; 9 bases align to TRBD2. This CDR3 contains 14 residues. J lost 5 bases, V lost 5 bases, and 6 bases had no gene match. Germline V gene data show CDR1 as SSHAT and CDR2 as FNYEAQ (reference sequence). In nucleotides, the CDR3 is TGTGCCAGCAGCCGTAGCGGGAGATCCGAGACCCAGTACTTC. Amino acid sequence: CASSRSGRSETQYF.

The V call is TRBV27, the J call TRBJ2-5, with 10 bases aligning to TRBD2. Germline V CDR1 and CDR2: MNHEY, SMNVEV (reference sequence). CDR3 length: 14 amino acids. V dropped 4 bases and J dropped 4; count of bases not matched to a gene: 3. CDR3 coding DNA: TGTGCCAGCAGTTCTAGCGGGAGTGGAGAGACCCAGTACTTC. Translated: CASSSSGSGETQYF.

The V and J genes are TRBV30 and TRBJ2-7; the D gene is possibly TRBD2 (6 bases). Germline V gene lookup returns CDR1 GTSNPN and CDR2 SVGIG (reference sequence). Trimming shortened V by 2 bases and J by 3 bases, and 14 bases separated the two germline ends. This CDR3 comprises 14 residues. The CDR3 sequence is CAWSPEGWDYEQYF. The CDR3 coding sequence is TGTGCCTGGAGTCCGGAGGGGTGGGACTACGAGCAGTACTTC.

The table lists this clonotype with many counts. CDR3 nucleotide sequence: TGTGCCAGCAGCCCCTTCAAGAGGGACACTGAAGCTTTCTTT. Translation gives CASSPFKRDTEAFF. V and J are TRBV7-2 and TRBJ1-1; D is unclear. V lost 5 bases and J 3 bases, leaving 13 bases between the germline ends. This CDR3 has 14 amino acids. Germline V gene data show CDR1 as SGHTA and CDR2 as FQGNSA.